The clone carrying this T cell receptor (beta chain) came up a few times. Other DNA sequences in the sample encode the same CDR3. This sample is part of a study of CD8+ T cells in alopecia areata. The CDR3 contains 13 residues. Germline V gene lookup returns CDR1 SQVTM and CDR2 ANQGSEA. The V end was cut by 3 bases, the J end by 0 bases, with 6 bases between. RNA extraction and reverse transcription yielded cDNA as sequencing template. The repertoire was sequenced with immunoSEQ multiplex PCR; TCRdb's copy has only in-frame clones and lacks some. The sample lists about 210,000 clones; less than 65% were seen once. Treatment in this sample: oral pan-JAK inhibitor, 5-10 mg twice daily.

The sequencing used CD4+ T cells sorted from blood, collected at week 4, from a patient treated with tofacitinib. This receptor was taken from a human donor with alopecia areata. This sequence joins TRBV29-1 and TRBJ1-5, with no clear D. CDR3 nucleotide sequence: TGCAGCGTTGAGGAGAATAGCAATCAGCCCCAGCATTTT. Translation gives CSVEENSNQPQHF.